Listed below are T cell receptor beta chains from one sample, sequenced in a study of cytomegalovirus exposure and HLA in healthy donors. The protocol was immunoSEQ multiplex PCR, while the TCRdb copy is restricted to in-frame clones and leaves out a portion. The table includes approximately 97,000 clones, about 74% detected once. Sequencing was carried out using PBMCs. The source is a male donor in good health and CMV-seropositive. Each CDR3 is given with its conserved first and last residue. Each record gives: D gene, V gene, J gene, clone size, CDR3 protein, CDR3 DNA. D genes are given only for firm matches. Some rows have no size entry. The others give once, few or many, or a class for an expanded clone.

TRBD1,TRBV20-1,TRBJ2-7,NA,CSAQRQGEYF,TGCAGTGCCCAGAGACAGGGGGAGTACTTC
NA,TRBV9,TRBJ2-2,once,CASSFGTDTGELFF,TGTGCCAGCAGCTTCGGGACTGACACCGGGGAGCTGTTTTTT
NA,TRBV28,TRBJ2-4,NA,CASSPGGYNSQYF,TGTGCCAGCAGCCCTGGGGGGTATAACAGTCAGTACTTC
NA,TRBV6-5,TRBJ1-6,NA,CASSYSSQGNSPLHF,TGTGCCAGCAGTTACTCATCACAGGGAAATTCACCCCTCCACTTT
TRBD1,TRBV5-4,TRBJ2-1,NA,CASSPRDRYNEQFF,TGTGCCAGCAGCCCACGGGACAGATACAATGAGCAGTTCTTC
NA,TRBV7-2,TRBJ2-5,NA,CASSWGGSQETQYF,TGTGCCAGCAGCTGGGGGGGCTCCCAAGAGACCCAGTACTTC
TRBD2,TRBV2,TRBJ2-1,medium-sized,CASSLGLAGDNEQFF,TGTGCCAGCAGCCTTGGACTAGCGGGAGACAATGAGCAGTTCTTC
NA,TRBV6-1,TRBJ1-2,NA,CASLGSLSNYGYTF,TGTGCCAGCCTGGGCAGCCTTTCTAACTATGGCTACACCTTC
NA,TRBV28,TRBJ1-2,NA,CATHTGANYGYTF,TGTGCCACTCACACCGGGGCTAACTATGGCTACACCTTC
NA,TRBV9,TRBJ2-1,few,CASSVRWENNEQFF,TGTGCCAGCAGCGTACGGTGGGAGAACAATGAGCAGTTCTTC
NA,TRBV6-1,TRBJ1-2,few,CASSVGQSTKF,TGTGCCAGCAGTGTTGGACAGAGTACTAAATTC
TRBD1,TRBV7-9,TRBJ1-1,few,CASSLVQGIPEAFF,TGTGCCAGCAGCTTAGTACAGGGGATCCCTGAAGCTTTCTTT
NA,TRBV9,TRBJ1-1,NA,CASSVGGVNTEAFF,TGTGCCAGCAGCGTAGGGGGGGTAAACACTGAAGCTTTCTTT
NA,TRBV5-1,TRBJ1-5,NA,CASSLGEGPGRGPQHF,TGCGCCAGCAGCTTGGGGGAGGGCCCCGGCCGGGGACCCCAGCATTTT
NA,TRBV7-9,TRBJ2-3,NA,CASSLDDYHTDTQYF,TGTGCCAGCAGCTTAGATGACTACCACACAGATACGCAGTATTTT
NA,TRBV7-2,TRBJ2-3,NA,CASSPRVGMGTDTQYF,TGTGCCAGCAGCCCCAGAGTCGGGATGGGGACAGATACGCAGTATTTT
TRBD2,TRBV7-8,TRBJ2-2,NA,CASSLRLSGSGGTGELFF,TGTGCCAGCAGCTTACGGCTTAGCGGGAGTGGGGGCACCGGGGAGCTGTTTTTT
NA,TRBV19,TRBJ1-5,NA,CASHRDPGQHQPQHF,TGTGCCAGCCATCGCGACCCGGGACAACATCAGCCCCAGCATTTT
NA,TRBV2,TRBJ2-1,NA,CASTNSGGSYNEQFF,TGTGCCAGCACAAATAGCGGAGGCTCCTACAATGAGCAGTTCTTC
TRBD1,TRBV29-1,TRBJ2-3,NA,CSVRDRGTDTQYF,TGCAGCGTACGGGACAGGGGAACAGATACGCAGTATTTT
TRBD2,TRBV28,TRBJ2-5,NA,CASSPSGVEAQETQYF,TGTGCCAGCAGTCCTAGCGGGGTGGAGGCACAAGAGACCCAGTACTTC
NA,TRBV11-3,TRBJ2-2,NA,CASSSLGAGTGELFF,TGTGCCAGCAGCTCCTTGGGGGCGGGCACCGGGGAGCTGTTTTTT
TRBD2,TRBV5-1,TRBJ2-2,NA,CASSLSAGLAGGKGNTGELFF,TGCGCCAGCAGCTTGTCCGCAGGACTAGCGGGAGGTAAAGGAAACACCGGGGAGCTGTTTTTT
NA,TRBV19,TRBJ1-1,NA,CASSSIRGGTEAFF,TGTGCCAGTAGTTCCATCAGGGGAGGGACTGAAGCTTTCTTT
TRBD1,TRBV15,TRBJ1-2,few,CATSSPPGQGRYGYTF,TGTGCCACCAGCAGTCCCCCGGGACAGGGGCGCTATGGCTACACCTTC
NA,TRBV5-4,TRBJ2-5,few,CASSLAGGVETQYF,TGTGCCAGCAGCTTGGCCGGAGGGGTTGAGACCCAGTACTTC
NA,TRBV6-6,TRBJ2-7,NA,CASSNLLYYEQYF,TGTGCCAGCAGTAACCTCCTCTACTACGAGCAGTACTTC
TRBD1,TRBV30,TRBJ1-2,NA,CARGGQGAMVSNYGYTF,TGTGCCCGAGGGGGCCAGGGGGCTATGGTATCTAACTATGGCTACACCTTC
NA,TRBV6-1,TRBJ1-1,NA,CASIGLRFGDTEAFF,TGTGCCAGCATCGGATTGAGGTTCGGGGACACTGAAGCTTTCTTT
TRBD1,TRBV6-5,TRBJ1-2,once,CASSPQGVDGYTF,TGTGCCAGCAGTCCCCAGGGGGTGGATGGCTACACCTTC
NA,TRBV7-3,TRBJ2-5,few,CASSSFGGRETQYF,TGTGCCAGCAGCTCATTCGGGGGTAGGGAGACCCAGTACTTC
TRBD1,TRBV30,TRBJ2-6,few,CAWGGTGLANVLTF,TGTGCCTGGGGTGGGACAGGGCTAGCCAACGTCCTGACTTTC
NA,TRBV27,TRBJ1-3,NA,CASSLSPSSGNTIYF,TGTGCCAGCAGTTTATCTCCCAGCTCTGGAAACACCATATATTTT
TRBD2,TRBV27,TRBJ2-3,NA,CASRRAGVEDTQYF,TGTGCCAGCAGGAGGGCGGGAGTGGAGGACACGCAGTATTTT
NA,TRBV7-6,TRBJ2-3,NA,CASSFSGDGDTQYF,TGTGCCAGCAGCTTTAGCGGAGACGGAGATACGCAGTATTTT
TRBD2,TRBV27,TRBJ2-3,NA,CASSSAGGVGTDTQYF,TGTGCCAGCAGTTCGGCGGGAGGGGTGGGCACAGATACGCAGTATTTT